This T cell receptor beta chain was documented in a study of OX40 agonist ivuxolimab in advanced cancers. Across the study: Patients were treated with ivuxolimab, an agonistic anti-OX40 (CD134) antibody. Enrollees could have had prior anti-PD-1, anti-PD-L1 or anti-CTLA-4 therapy, which about 40% had received.

Note on this clone: Its target is not known.

Findings of the study overall: Both CD4+ and CD8+ T cell populations in blood had undergone clonal expansion by week 6 at 0.1 to 3.0 mg/kg. More expanded clones were found, on average, in CD8+ than in CD4+ T cells.

Here immunoSEQ multiplex PCR was the method, and the copy in TCRdb shows in-frame clones only, minus some. This sample has about 7,400 clones, with about 90% found just once. V lost 4 bases and J 5 bases, leaving 11 bases between the germline ends. The CDR3 is 13 amino acids. In germline, CDR1 is MNHEY, CDR2 SVGAGI. The J gene is TRBJ1-2, the V gene TRBV6-5, with TRBD1 as a possible D gene (6 bases). Source: CD4+ or CD8+ T cells sorted from blood, taken in a trial of the OX40 agonist ivuxolimab. The TCR originated in an adult with an advanced solid tumor such as melanoma, head and neck, liver or kidney cancer. The DNA of the CDR3 is TGTGCCAGCAGTTCCGTAGGGGGGTATGGCTACACCTTC. Translating gives CASSSVGGYGYTF.